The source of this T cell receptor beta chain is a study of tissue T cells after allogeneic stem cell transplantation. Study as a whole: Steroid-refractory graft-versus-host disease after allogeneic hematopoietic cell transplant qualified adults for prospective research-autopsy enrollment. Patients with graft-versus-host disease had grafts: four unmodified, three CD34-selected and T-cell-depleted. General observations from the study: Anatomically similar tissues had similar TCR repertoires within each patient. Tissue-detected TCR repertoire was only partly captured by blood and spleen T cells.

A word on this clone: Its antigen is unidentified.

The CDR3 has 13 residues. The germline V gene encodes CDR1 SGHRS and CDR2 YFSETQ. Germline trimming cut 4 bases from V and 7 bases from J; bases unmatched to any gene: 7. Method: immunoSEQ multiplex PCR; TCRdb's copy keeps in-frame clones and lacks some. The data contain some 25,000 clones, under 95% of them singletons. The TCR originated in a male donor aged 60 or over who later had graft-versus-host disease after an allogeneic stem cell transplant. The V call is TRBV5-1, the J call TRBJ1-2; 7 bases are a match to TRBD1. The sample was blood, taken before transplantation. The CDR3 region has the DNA TGCGCCAGCAGCCACCCGACAGGGTCTGGCTACACCTTC. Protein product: CASSHPTGSGYTF.